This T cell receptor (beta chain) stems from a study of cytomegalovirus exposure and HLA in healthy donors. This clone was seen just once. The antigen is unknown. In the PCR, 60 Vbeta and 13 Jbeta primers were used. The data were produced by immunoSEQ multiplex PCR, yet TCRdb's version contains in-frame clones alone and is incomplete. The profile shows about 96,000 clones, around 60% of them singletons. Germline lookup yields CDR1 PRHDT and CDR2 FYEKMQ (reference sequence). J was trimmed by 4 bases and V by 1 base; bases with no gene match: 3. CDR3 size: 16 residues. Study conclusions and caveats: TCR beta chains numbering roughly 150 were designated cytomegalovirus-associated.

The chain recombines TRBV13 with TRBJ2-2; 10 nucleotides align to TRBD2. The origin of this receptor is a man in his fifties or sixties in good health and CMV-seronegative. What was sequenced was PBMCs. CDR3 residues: CASSLESGRGTGELFF. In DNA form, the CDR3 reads TGTGCCAGCAGCTTAGAGAGCGGGAGGGGCACCGGGGAGCTGTTTTTT.